Listed below are T cell receptor beta chains from one sample, sequenced in a study of T-cell reconstitution after alpha-beta-depleted transplantation in children. TCRdb re-derived calls from the PCR reads in MiXCR, one entry per CDR3 protein. The sample contains approximately 350,000 distinct CDR3 sequences, under 13% of which appear only once. The sample was PBMCs from the stem cell graft donor, taken from the stem cell graft. These TCRs come from a human donor who donated a stem cell graft to a child with acute lymphoblastic leukemia. CDR3s include the opening cysteine and the closing phenylalanine or tryptophan. The order of the fields is clone size, J gene, V gene, D gene, CDR3 DNA, CDR3 protein. The D gene is left open where the match is weak. Size is omitted from some rows. Given values are once, few, many or a class for expanded clones.

clone size: few
J gene: TRBJ2-3
V gene: TRBV27
D gene: .
CDR3 DNA: TGTGCCAGCGCCGGGTACACAGATACGCAGTATTTT
CDR3 protein: CASAGYTDTQYF

clone size: few
J gene: TRBJ2-7
V gene: TRBV3-1
D gene: .
CDR3 DNA: TGTGCCAGCAGCCAAGGGGTTAACGCAGCCTACGAGCAGTACTTC
CDR3 protein: CASSQGVNAAYEQYF

clone size: few
J gene: TRBJ2-1
V gene: TRBV20-1
D gene: TRBD2
CDR3 DNA: TGCAGTACATCGACTAGCGGGAGCCCCTACAATGAGCAGTTCTTC
CDR3 protein: CSTSTSGSPYNEQFF

clone size: few
J gene: TRBJ2-3
V gene: TRBV4-1
D gene: .
CDR3 DNA: TGCGCCAGCAGCCAAACGGGGCTTAACACAGATACGCAGTATTTT
CDR3 protein: CASSQTGLNTDTQYF

clone size: many
J gene: TRBJ1-2
V gene: TRBV11-2
D gene: TRBD1
CDR3 DNA: TGTGCCAGCAGCTTGCAGGGGGCACGTGGCTACACCTTC
CDR3 protein: CASSLQGARGYTF

clone size: few
J gene: TRBJ2-3
V gene: TRBV20-1
D gene: TRBD2
CDR3 DNA: TGCAGTGCTACCAGGAGGTCTAGCGGACACACAGATACGCAGTATTTT
CDR3 protein: CSATRRSSGHTDTQYF

clone size: .
J gene: TRBJ2-4
V gene: TRBV18
D gene: .
CDR3 DNA: TGTGCCAGCTCACCAAGTGGTAGGAAGGACATTCAGTACTTC
CDR3 protein: CASSPSGRKDIQYF

clone size: few
J gene: TRBJ2-7
V gene: TRBV5-1
D gene: TRBD1
CDR3 DNA: TGCGCCAGCAGCTCAAACCCGACAGGGGACGGCTACGAGCAGTACTTC
CDR3 protein: CASSSNPTGDGYEQYF

clone size: .
J gene: TRBJ2-1
V gene: TRBV30
D gene: TRBD2
CDR3 DNA: TGTGCCTGGAGCATCACTAGCGGAGCCTACAATGAGCAGTTCTTC
CDR3 protein: CAWSITSGAYNEQFF

clone size: .
J gene: TRBJ2-2
V gene: TRBV4-1
D gene: .
CDR3 DNA: TGCGCCAGCAGCCAAGAATTGGTGTTAGCCCTCCCCGGGGAGCTGTTTTTT
CDR3 protein: CASSQELVLALPGELFF

clone size: .
J gene: TRBJ2-2
V gene: TRBV5-1
D gene: .
CDR3 DNA: TGCGCCAGCAGCTTGGGGCCGGGACACAACACCGGGGAGCTGTTTTTT
CDR3 protein: CASSLGPGHNTGELFF

clone size: .
J gene: TRBJ2-1
V gene: TRBV28
D gene: TRBD2
CDR3 DNA: TGTGCCAGCCGGCGGGAGGCGGTTAATGAGCAGTTCTTC
CDR3 protein: CASRREAVNEQFF

clone size: medium-sized
J gene: TRBJ2-5
V gene: TRBV11-2
D gene: .
CDR3 DNA: TGTGCCAGCAGCTCCCGGGGAACCCAGTACTTC
CDR3 protein: CASSSRGTQYF

clone size: .
J gene: TRBJ2-7
V gene: TRBV12-3/TRBV12-4
D gene: TRBD1
CDR3 DNA: TGTGCCAGCAGCGACAGGGGCTGGGACGAGCAGTACTTC
CDR3 protein: CASSDRGWDEQYF

clone size: few
J gene: TRBJ1-1
V gene: TRBV6-2/TRBV6-3
D gene: .
CDR3 DNA: TGTGCCAGCAGGCGCGGGGGGGGCGCATCCCCTGAAGCTTTCTTT
CDR3 protein: CASRRGGGASPEAFF

clone size: few
J gene: TRBJ2-1
V gene: TRBV7-2
D gene: .
CDR3 DNA: TGTGCCAGCAGCTTAGAAGCGGCTAACTCCTACAATGAGCAGTTCTTC
CDR3 protein: CASSLEAANSYNEQFF

clone size: many
J gene: TRBJ2-1
V gene: TRBV7-9
D gene: .
CDR3 DNA: TGTGCCAGCAGCTTAGTGCACAATGAGCAGTTCTTC
CDR3 protein: CASSLVHNEQFF

clone size: .
J gene: TRBJ2-4
V gene: TRBV20-1
D gene: .
CDR3 DNA: TGCAGTGCTAGAGATATCGCGAGGCGGGAAAAAAACATTCAGTACTTC
CDR3 protein: CSARDIARREKNIQYF

clone size: .
J gene: TRBJ2-2
V gene: TRBV5-1
D gene: .
CDR3 DNA: TGCGCCAGCAGCCGATTTCAGACCGGTCTAGACTCCGGGGAGCTGTTTTTT
CDR3 protein: CASSRFQTGLDSGELFF

clone size: few
J gene: TRBJ2-1
V gene: TRBV7-2
D gene: TRBD1
CDR3 DNA: TGTGCCAGCAGCTCCAGGGGGCCGATCCGGGATGAGCAGTTCTTC
CDR3 protein: CASSSRGPIRDEQFF

clone size: few
J gene: TRBJ1-5
V gene: TRBV27
D gene: .
CDR3 DNA: TGTGCCAGCAGTTTGGGCCCCGGTCTGCCCCAGCATTTT
CDR3 protein: CASSLGPGLPQHF

clone size: few
J gene: TRBJ2-3
V gene: TRBV7-2
D gene: .
CDR3 DNA: TGTGCCAGCAGCTTAGCCGGGTCTAGCACAGATACGCAGTATTTT
CDR3 protein: CASSLAGSSTDTQYF

clone size: .
J gene: TRBJ1-1
V gene: TRBV10-3
D gene: .
CDR3 DNA: TGTGCCATCAGTGAAGGGACCGGCACTGAAGCTTTCTTT
CDR3 protein: CAISEGTGTEAFF

clone size: .
J gene: TRBJ1-4
V gene: TRBV4-1
D gene: TRBD1
CDR3 DNA: TGCGCCAGCAGCCAAGATCTCGCCTACAGGGGCCGCTCCGCCCATAATGAAAAACTGTTTTTT
CDR3 protein: CASSQDLAYRGRSAHNEKLFF

clone size: few
J gene: TRBJ1-1
V gene: TRBV10-3
D gene: TRBD1
CDR3 DNA: TGTGCCATCAGGGGACAGACAAACACTGAAGCTTTCTTT
CDR3 protein: CAIRGQTNTEAFF

clone size: few
J gene: TRBJ2-6
V gene: TRBV25-1
D gene: TRBD2
CDR3 DNA: TGTGCCAGCCGGACGGGGGGGATCACCTCTGGGGCCAACGTCCTGACTTTC
CDR3 protein: CASRTGGITSGANVLTF

clone size: few
J gene: TRBJ2-7
V gene: TRBV7-6
D gene: .
CDR3 DNA: TGTGCCAGCAGCCCCAAGGGAGGCGAGCAGTACTTC
CDR3 protein: CASSPKGGEQYF

clone size: .
J gene: TRBJ1-6
V gene: TRBV27
D gene: TRBD1
CDR3 DNA: TGTGCCAGCAGGAGGACAGGGGTGAATTCACCCCTCCACTTT
CDR3 protein: CASRRTGVNSPLHF

clone size: .
J gene: TRBJ2-7
V gene: TRBV15
D gene: TRBD1
CDR3 DNA: TGTGCCACCAGCAGGGCGGACAGGACCTACTCCTACGAGCAGTACTTC
CDR3 protein: CATSRADRTYSYEQYF

clone size: many
J gene: TRBJ2-5
V gene: TRBV7-2
D gene: .
CDR3 DNA: TGTGCCAGCAGCCCTCCAGGGGGGGGTAACAGCGAGACCCAGTACTTC
CDR3 protein: CASSPPGGGNSETQYF

clone size: few
J gene: TRBJ2-1
V gene: TRBV6-1
D gene: .
CDR3 DNA: TGTGCCAGCAGAAAGGGGGCTAGCGGGTTGGGAGAGCAGTTCTTC
CDR3 protein: CASRKGASGLGEQFF

clone size: few
J gene: TRBJ1-3
V gene: TRBV5-8
D gene: .
CDR3 DNA: TGTGCCAGCAGCCCCAGAGGAGGGCCCCCTGGAAACACCATATATTTT
CDR3 protein: CASSPRGGPPGNTIYF

clone size: .
J gene: TRBJ1-2
V gene: TRBV14
D gene: .
CDR3 DNA: TGTGCCAGCAGCCAAGTCATGGACTATGGCTACACCTTC
CDR3 protein: CASSQVMDYGYTF

clone size: .
J gene: TRBJ2-2
V gene: TRBV7-9
D gene: TRBD2
CDR3 DNA: TGTGCCAGCAGCTCCCGGGGCACTAGCGCATACACCGGGGAGCTGTTTTTT
CDR3 protein: CASSSRGTSAYTGELFF

clone size: .
J gene: TRBJ2-7
V gene: TRBV3-1
D gene: TRBD2
CDR3 DNA: TGTGCCACCAGCCAAGGGACGGGGAGCGGGAGCTCCTACGAGCAGTACTTC
CDR3 protein: CATSQGTGSGSSYEQYF

clone size: few
J gene: TRBJ2-1
V gene: TRBV7-2
D gene: .
CDR3 DNA: TGTGCCAGCAGCTCCCCACAGCAGTTCTTC
CDR3 protein: CASSSPQQFF

clone size: few
J gene: TRBJ2-7
V gene: TRBV4-1
D gene: .
CDR3 DNA: TGCGCCAGCAGCCTTCCCGGGACGAACCCCTACGAGCAGTACTTC
CDR3 protein: CASSLPGTNPYEQYF

clone size: .
J gene: TRBJ2-5
V gene: TRBV6-1
D gene: TRBD2
CDR3 DNA: TGTGCCAGCAGCCGGGGTCTTAGCGGGAGATCGGAGACCCAGTACTTC
CDR3 protein: CASSRGLSGRSETQYF

clone size: few
J gene: TRBJ2-1
V gene: TRBV12-3/TRBV12-4
D gene: .
CDR3 DNA: TGTGCCAGCGGAACCTTAGCGGCTTGGTACAATGAGCAGTTCTTC
CDR3 protein: CASGTLAAWYNEQFF

clone size: many
J gene: TRBJ2-3
V gene: TRBV10-3
D gene: TRBD2
CDR3 DNA: TGTGCCACCGTAGCGGGAGCGAACACAGATACGCAGTATTTT
CDR3 protein: CATVAGANTDTQYF

clone size: .
J gene: TRBJ2-5
V gene: TRBV3-1
D gene: .
CDR3 DNA: TGTGCCAGCCGGGTGGGTGGAGAGACCCAGTACTTC
CDR3 protein: CASRVGGETQYF

clone size: few
J gene: TRBJ2-5
V gene: TRBV20-1
D gene: TRBD1
CDR3 DNA: TGCAGTGCTTCTCAGGGGGCGCTGATTGGAGAGACCCAGTACTTC
CDR3 protein: CSASQGALIGETQYF

clone size: .
J gene: TRBJ2-7
V gene: TRBV3-1
D gene: .
CDR3 DNA: TGTGCCAGCAGCCAAGGTTCCCAGCCTTACTTC
CDR3 protein: CASSQGSQPYF

clone size: many
J gene: TRBJ2-2
V gene: TRBV9
D gene: TRBD2
CDR3 DNA: TGTGCCAGCAGCTACCGACTAGCGGGAGGTGACGGGGAGCTGTTTTTT
CDR3 protein: CASSYRLAGGDGELFF

clone size: few
J gene: TRBJ2-1
V gene: TRBV29-1
D gene: TRBD1
CDR3 DNA: TGCAGCGTTGAGGGACAGGGGATCTACAATGAGCAGTTCTTC
CDR3 protein: CSVEGQGIYNEQFF

clone size: few
J gene: TRBJ2-5
V gene: TRBV11-1
D gene: TRBD1
CDR3 DNA: TGTGCCAGCAGCAAGAGGACAGGGGAGGAGACCCAGTACTTC
CDR3 protein: CASSKRTGEETQYF

clone size: few
J gene: TRBJ1-5
V gene: TRBV19
D gene: .
CDR3 DNA: TGTGCCACGGGAGGGTTCGGCAATCAGCCCCAGCATTTT
CDR3 protein: CATGGFGNQPQHF

clone size: .
J gene: TRBJ2-1
V gene: TRBV20-1
D gene: .
CDR3 DNA: TGCAGTGCTCGGGGCAGAGTTTCCTACAATGAGCAGTTCTTC
CDR3 protein: CSARGRVSYNEQFF

clone size: few
J gene: TRBJ1-5
V gene: TRBV10-3
D gene: .
CDR3 DNA: TGTGCCATCAGTGGGGGGCTCGATCAGCCCCAGCATTTT
CDR3 protein: CAISGGLDQPQHF

clone size: many
J gene: TRBJ2-1
V gene: TRBV7-2
D gene: TRBD2
CDR3 DNA: TGTGCCAGCAGGGTTGGTACTAAAACGGGGACTAGCGGGAGGGGGAGCTCCTACAATGAGCAGTTCTTC
CDR3 protein: CASRVGTKTGTSGRGSSYNEQFF

clone size: .
J gene: TRBJ2-1
V gene: TRBV6-2/TRBV6-3
D gene: TRBD1
CDR3 DNA: TGTGCCAGCAGTGTCACAGGGGGCTCCTACAATGAGCAGTTCTTC
CDR3 protein: CASSVTGGSYNEQFF

clone size: few
J gene: TRBJ2-1
V gene: TRBV4-3
D gene: TRBD1
CDR3 DNA: TGCGCCAGCAGCCACGTGGACAGGGGGCACAATGAGCAGTTCTTC
CDR3 protein: CASSHVDRGHNEQFF

clone size: few
J gene: TRBJ2-4
V gene: TRBV7-6
D gene: TRBD1
CDR3 DNA: TGTGCCAGCAGCACCAAGACAGGGGTAGGGGCCAAAAACATTCAGTACTTC
CDR3 protein: CASSTKTGVGAKNIQYF